This T cell receptor beta chain is from a study of blood T cell repertoires in COVID-19. Overall study: Sources were T cells, B-cell-depleted T cells, or PBMCs; the material itself was cDNA or gDNA.

This clone has only a few counts. Clones were sequenced by immunoSEQ multiplex PCR, and TCRdb holds only the in-frame ones, with some missing. The table records 330,000 or so clones, roughly nine tenths of them present only once. All enrollees were about 18 to 100 years old and from roughly 26 US areas. Recovered participants had two consecutive negative NP/OP PCR tests, healthcare professional clearance, or symptom resolution. Germline CDR1 SGHAT, CDR2 FQNNGV. CDR3 length equals 12 residues. The junction had 5 bases not matched to a gene; V was cut back by 9 bases and J by 6 bases. This TCR derives from a woman aged 30 to 39 who had recovered from COVID-19. J is TRBJ2-1 and V is TRBV11-2; TRBD2 matches 7 bases. What was sequenced was PBMCs or T cells enriched from blood (not recorded which). CDR3 residues: CASRREANEQFF. CDR3 sequence (DNA): TGTGCCAGTAGACGGGAGGCCAATGAGCAGTTCTTC. The variable domain in full, with the rest retrieved from reference TRBV11-2 and TRBJ2-1, is EAGVAQSPRYKIIEKRQSVAFWCNPISGHATLYWYQQILGQGPKLLIQFQNNGVVDDSQLPKDRFSAERLKGVDSTLKIQPAKLEDSAVYLCASRREANEQFFGPGTRLTVL.